This T cell receptor (beta chain) was documented in a study of PD-1 blockade in classical Hodgkin lymphoma. Overall study findings and caveats: Baseline TCR diversity was reportedly lower in newly diagnosed patients than in healthy donors. It was reported as lower still in relapsed/refractory patients. Nivolumab initiated under 1 year post-ASCT led to patient exclusion. Nothing has yet pinned down what causes the repertoire differences, possibly disease activity or prior therapy.

CDR3 length equals 14 residues. Trimming took 10 bases from V and 3 from J, leaving 18 bases between them. Germline values: CDR1 MGHDK, CDR2 SYGVNS. Method: immunoSEQ multiplex PCR; TCRdb's copy keeps in-frame clones and lacks some. The sample records about 97,000 clones, roughly 88% being singletons. About this clone: Its cognate antigen is unknown.

Following autologous stem cell transplantation, relapse occurred in every patient, and exposure to brentuximab vedotin varied. The chain links TRBV25-1 to TRBJ1-1; no reliable D call. Sample: peripheral blood mononuclear cells (PBMCs), taken at baseline. This clonotype was obtained from a human donor with classical Hodgkin lymphoma. The CDR3 bases are TGTGCCACCAGACCCGCCTCGAGGTACACTGAAGCTTTCTTT. Amino acid sequence: CATRPASRYTEAFF.